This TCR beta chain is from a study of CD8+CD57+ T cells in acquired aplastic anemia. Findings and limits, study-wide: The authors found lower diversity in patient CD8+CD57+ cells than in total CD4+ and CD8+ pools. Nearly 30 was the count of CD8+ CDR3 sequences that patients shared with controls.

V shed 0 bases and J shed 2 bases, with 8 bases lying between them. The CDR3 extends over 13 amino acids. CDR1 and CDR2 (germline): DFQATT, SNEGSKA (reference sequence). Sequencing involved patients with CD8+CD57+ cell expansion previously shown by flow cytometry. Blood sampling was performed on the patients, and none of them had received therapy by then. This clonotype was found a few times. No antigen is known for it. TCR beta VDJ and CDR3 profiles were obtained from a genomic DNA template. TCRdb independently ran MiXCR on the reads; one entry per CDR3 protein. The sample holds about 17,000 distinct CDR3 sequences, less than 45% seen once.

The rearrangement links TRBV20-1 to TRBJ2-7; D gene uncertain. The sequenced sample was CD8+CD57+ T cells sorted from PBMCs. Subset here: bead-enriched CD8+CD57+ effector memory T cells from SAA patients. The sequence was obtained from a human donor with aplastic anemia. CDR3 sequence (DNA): TGCAGTGCTAGAGATACTTCTGCCTACGAGCAGTACTTC. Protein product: CSARDTSAYEQYF.